The present T cell receptor (beta chain) was sequenced within a study of CD8 T cells in Susac syndrome. Turning to the study itself: Treatment at blood withdrawal was none, corticosteroids, or intravenous immunoglobulin alone in Susac syndrome patients. General study findings and limits: Susac CD8+ clonal expansion peaked in TEMRA cells and active patients.

Reverse transcription of about 0.45 to 1 ug RNA was performed with random hexamers. Each CDR3 protein is one row after TCRdb ran MiXCR on the immunoSEQ multiplex PCR reads. The top ten hold over 0.4% of the sample, which has approximately 100,000 distinct CDR3 sequences, less than 95% seen once. Comment on this clonotype: Its antigen is as yet unknown.

This CDR3 comprises 15 residues. Germline CDR1 and CDR2: SGHVS and FQNEAQ. The ends were cut back, 6 bases at V and 1 base at J, with 10 bases in the middle. Sequencing was done on a sample of CD8+ T cells from PBMCs. The chain links TRBV7-8 to TRBJ2-6, with D perhaps matching TRBD2 (5 bases). This receptor was taken from a human donor with Susac syndrome. For the CDR3, the DNA is TGTGCCAGCAGTAAATGGAGGTCTGGGGCCAACGTCCTGACTTTC. It encodes CASSKWRSGANVLTF.